This TCR beta chain emerged from a study of blood T cell repertoires in COVID-19. The CDR3 has 16 residues. V trimming: 5 bases; J trimming: 6 bases; junction bases outside the gene matches: 11. Germline CDR1 is ENHRY and CDR2 is SYGVKD. The repertoire was sequenced with immunoSEQ multiplex PCR; TCRdb's copy has only in-frame clones and lacks some. The table records around 130,000 clones, roughly 89% of them present only once. The V gene is TRBV10-3, the J gene TRBJ2-1, with 9 bases identical to TRBD2. The sequenced sample consisted of peripheral blood. The receptor was derived from a man in his forties or fifties with active or convalescent COVID-19. In DNA form, the CDR3 reads TGTGCCATCAGTCCGTCGGGCGGGAGGGCCGTCAATGAGCAGTTCTTC. Amino acids: CAISPSGGRAVNEQFF.